One sample yielded the 24 T cell receptor beta chains listed below, sequenced in a study. Cells sorted as Tregs were CD4+, CD25+ and CD127-/low. MiXCR was run by TCRdb on the 5' RACE reads, yielding one entry per CDR3 protein. The table includes more than 7,500 distinct CDR3 sequences, 12% to 15% detected once. Source material: Tregs sorted from blood. All receptors come from a female donor with breast cancer.

By share, this clonotype ranks as medium-sized (0.01 to 0.1%). This chain connects TRBV11-3 to TRBJ2-1; D is unresolved. The V end lost 4 bases, the J end lost 1 base, and 5 bases lay between the germline ends. The CDR3 is made up of 13 amino acids. Per the germline V gene, CDR1 is SGHNT and CDR2 is YENEEA. The CDR3 protein is CASSSASYNEQFF. CDR3 sequence (DNA): TGTGCCAGCAGCTCAGCTTCCTACAATGAGCAGTTCTTC.

The sample holds a few counts of this clonotype. A much larger clone sits a single nucleotide away, making a read error possible. The CDR3 here is CASSLCPGELFF. DNA of the CDR3: TGTGCCAGCAGCTTATGCCCCGGGGAGCTGTTTTTT. The J gene is TRBJ2-2, the V gene TRBV7-3, with D unclear. Germline V gene sequence: CDR1 SGHTA, CDR2 FQGTGA. Between the trimmed V and J ends, which lost 2 bases and 6 bases, there was a span of 4 bases. This CDR3 has 12 residues.

This clonotype was seen a handful of times. A much larger clone sits a single nucleotide away, making a read error possible. The V call is TRBV20-1, the J call TRBJ1-5; D unclear. This CDR3 contains 14 residues. Per germline, CDR1 DFQATT and CDR2 SNEGSKA (reference sequence). Trimming took 3 bases from V and 6 from J, leaving 15 bases between them. CDR3 in amino acids: CSASGGGRGQPQHF. The CDR3 coding sequence is TGCAGTGCTAGCGGTGGAGGGCGGGGTCAGCCCCAGCATTTT.

The chain uses TRBV12-3 or TRBV12-4 and TRBJ2-3; D unresolved. The ends were cut back, 1 base at V and 2 bases at J, with 7 bases in the middle. The CDR3 runs to 14 residues. The CDR3 DNA reads as TGTGCCAGCAGTTTAGGTCTTAACACAGATACGCAGTATTTT. Encoded protein: CASSLGLNTDTQYF.

Points on this clonotype: This may be a read error: a much more frequent sequence differs by one nucleotide. The rearrangement joins TRBV20-1 to TRBJ2-7, with 9 bases lining up with TRBD1. Germline-derived CDR1 and CDR2 are DFQATT and SNEGSKA (reference sequence). This CDR3 is built from 14 residues. V dropped 7 bases and J dropped 3; count of bases not matched to a gene: 10. This chain's CDR3 is CSVTGTGKFYEQYF. The CDR3, as DNA: TGCAGTGTTACGGGGACAGGGAAATTCTACGAGCAGTACTTC.

As concerns this clonotype: Just one base apart from a much larger clone, this may be a read error. The conserved phenylalanine or tryptophan normally closing the CDR3 is absent here, so this likely arose from a read error. The chain is built from TRBV2 and TRBJ2-3; D remains unclear. CDR1 and CDR2 (germline): SNHLY, FYNNEI. With 3 bases removed from V and 1 base from J, the gap between germline ends came to 11 bases. The CDR3 length is 15 residues. The CDR3 here is CASSELVVGTDTQYL. DNA for the CDR3: TGTGCCAGCAGTGAGTTGGTAGTCGGCACAGATACGCAGTATCTT.

Sample share makes this clonotype medium-sized. The rearrangement uses TRBV7-8 and TRBJ2-5, with unresolved D. Deletions cut 3 bases from V and 4 bases from J, with 12 bases between. CDR3 length equals 14 residues. From germline, CDR1 is SGHVS and CDR2 FQNEAQ. The CDR3 reads CASSLGGDSETQYF. The CDR3 DNA sequence: TGTGCCAGCAGCTTGGGTGGGGATTCAGAGACCCAGTACTTC.

This clonotype was counted at least ten times. V and J are TRBV5-1 and TRBJ2-1; weak D call: TRBD1 (5 bases). Germline lookup yields CDR1 SGHRS and CDR2 YFSETQ. Trimming shortened V by 1 base and J by 6 bases, and 11 bases separated the two germline ends. The CDR3 has 14 amino acids. CDR3 in DNA: TGCGCCAGCAGCTTGCAGGGTTTGGTCAATGAGCAGTTCTTC. This sequence encodes CASSLQGLVNEQFF. Full variable domain (rest looked up from reference TRBV5-1 and TRBJ2-1): KAGVTQTPRYLIKTRGQQVTLSCSPISGHRSVSWYQQTPGQGLQFLFEYFSETQRNKGNFPGRFSGRQFSNSRSEMNVSTLELGDSALYLCASSLQGLVNEQFFGPGTRLTVL.

This clonotype ranks as medium-sized. This chain uses TRBV7-3 with TRBJ2-5; 14 nucleotides match TRBD2. The CDR3 contains 15 residues. V gave up 3 bases and J gave up 4 bases; unmatched junction bases: 1. Germline lookup yields CDR1 SGHTA and CDR2 FQGTGA. CDR3 bases: TGTGCCAGCAGCTTCGGACTAGCGGGAGGAGAGACCCAGTACTTC. It yields the protein CASSFGLAGGETQYF.

As concerns this clonotype: One end of the junction fails to match germline, which may point to a read error. The rearrangement uses TRBV7-6 and TRBJ2-5; D is unclear. This CDR3 has 12 residues. Per the germline V gene, CDR1 is SGHVS and CDR2 is FNYEAQ. The CDR3 spells CASSPPMGSLHF. In DNA form, the CDR3 reads TGTGCCAGCAGCCCTCCTATGGGATCCCTGCACTTC.

About this clonotype itself: A much more abundant neighbour one base away suggests this may be a read error. The final CDR3 position lacks the conserved phenylalanine or tryptophan, pointing to a likely read error. This chain links TRBV7-9 with TRBJ2-5; D uncertain. CDR1 and CDR2 (germline): SEHNR, FQNEAQ (reference sequence). CDR3 length: 15 amino acids. The V and J ends lost 1 base and 4 bases respectively, with 13 bases between them. Here the CDR3 reads CASSLGLAYSETQYL. The CDR3 DNA reads as TGTGCCAGCAGCTTAGGGTTGGCGTATTCAGAGACCCAGTACCTC.

This clonotype was detected a few times. This chain uses TRBV5-1 with TRBJ2-7; perhaps TRBD2 as D (7 bases). The length of the CDR3 is 16 residues. Germline V gene lookup returns CDR1 SGHRS and CDR2 YFSETQ. The V end lost 5 bases, the J end lost 2 bases, and 20 bases lay between the germline ends. CDR3 amino acids: CASRFSTGRGTYEQYF. The DNA for the CDR3 is TGCGCCAGCAGGTTCTCCACAGGGAGGGGTACCTACGAGCAGTACTTC.

This clonotype was recorded a few times. The rearrangement links TRBV28 to TRBJ2-7, with 8 bases fitting TRBD1. Germline CDR1 reads MDHEN; CDR2 reads SYDVKM. This CDR3 region has 15 residues. The V and J ends lost 5 bases and 4 bases, in that order; junction bases with no gene match: 10. The CDR3 coding sequence is TGTGCCAGCAGTCTTCCCAGGACAGGGCGTTACGAGCAGTACTTC. Protein: CASSLPRTGRYEQYF. The variable domain in full, completed from reference TRBV28 and TRBJ2-7, reads DVKVTQSSRYLVKRTGEKVFLECVQDMDHENMFWYRQDPGLGLRLIYFSYDVKMKEKGDIPEGYSVSREKKERFSLILESASTNQTSMYLCASSLPRTGRYEQYFGPGTRLTVT.

This clonotype occurred many times. The genes are TRBV24-1 and TRBJ1-5, with 7 bases identical to TRBD1. V dropped 5 bases and J dropped 4; count of bases not matched to a gene: 22. The germline V gene encodes CDR1 KGHDR and CDR2 SFDVKD. The CDR3 runs 20 residues. For the CDR3, the DNA is TGTGCCACCAGTGGACCTCCGGGATCATCTGGGCAGGGGGTAAATCAGCCCCAGCATTTT. Its translation is CATSGPPGSSGQGVNQPQHF.

By share of the sample, this clonotype is medium-sized (0.01 to 0.1%). This chain connects TRBV9 to TRBJ1-1; D perhaps matches TRBD1 (5 bases). Trimming shortened V by 0 bases and J by 6 bases, and 12 bases separated the two germline ends. CDR3 length: 14 residues. CDR1 and CDR2 from the germline V gene are SGDLS and YYNGEE. For the CDR3, the DNA is TGTGCCAGCAGCGTAGCGCCACAGGACGCTGAAGCTTTCTTT. Protein sequence: CASSVAPQDAEAFF.

The chain carries TRBV27 and TRBJ2-7, with D possibly matching TRBD2 (6 bases). This CDR3 spans 13 amino acids. Germline V gene data show CDR1 as MNHEY and CDR2 as SMNVEV (reference sequence). V dropped 2 bases and J dropped 3 bases, with 8 bases sitting between them. The CDR3 sequence is CASSLGTFYEQYF. The CDR3 nucleotides read TGTGCCAGCAGTTTAGGGACTTTCTACGAGCAGTACTTC.

This clonotype rates as medium-sized (0.01 to 0.1%). The chain combines TRBV5-1 with TRBJ2-1; 11 bases are a match to TRBD1. Looked up from germline, CDR1 is SGHRS and CDR2 is YFSETQ. With V trimmed by 1 base and J by 6 bases, 3 bases remained unmatched. The CDR3 runs to 15 residues. The CDR3 sequence: CASSLWGQGVNEQFF. The CDR3 coding sequence is TGCGCCAGCAGCTTGTGGGGACAGGGGGTCAATGAGCAGTTCTTC.

V and J are TRBV5-1 and TRBJ2-3; D may be TRBD1 or TRBD2 (5 bases each). The germline V gene encodes CDR1 SGHRS and CDR2 YFSETQ. V lost 1 base and J lost 6, with 18 bases in between. The CDR3 spans 16 residues. The CDR3 sequence: CASSLSGTPPADTQYF. CDR3 bases: TGCGCCAGCAGCTTGTCCGGGACGCCACCAGCGGATACGCAGTATTTT.

J is TRBJ1-5 and V is TRBV12-3 or TRBV12-4; maybe TRBD1 (5 bases). V gave up 3 bases and J gave up 2 bases, with 20 bases separating them. The CDR3 length is 18 residues. In DNA, the CDR3 is TGTGCCAGCAGTTTTTCCTCGGCAGGGAAGTTAGGCAATCAGCCCCAGCATTTT. Its protein product is CASSFSSAGKLGNQPQHF.

This clonotype was seen repeatedly, ten times or more. The CDR3 DNA is TGTGCCAGCTCATATGAGGGAACAGATACGCAGTATTTT. Translated: CASSYEGTDTQYF. The chain carries TRBV18 and TRBJ2-3, with D possibly being TRBD2 (5 bases). Per germline, CDR1 KGHSH and CDR2 LQKENI. This CDR3 has 13 residues. V lost 5 bases to trimming and J lost 3 bases, with 9 bases between them.

This clonotype is medium-sized. The rearrangement links TRBV7-2 to TRBJ2-4; 11 bases fit TRBD2. The germline V gene has CDR1 SGHTA and CDR2 FQGNSA. V lost 6 bases, J lost 0 bases, and 13 bases stayed unmatched. This CDR3 comprises 19 residues. The CDR3 coding sequence is TGTGCCAGCAGGCCCGGGGGACTAGCGGTCTCAATAGCCAAAAACATTCAGTACTTC. It yields the protein CASRPGGLAVSIAKNIQYF.

Comment on this clonotype: This may be a read error: a much more frequent sequence differs by one nucleotide. J is TRBJ1-5 and V is TRBV2; TRBD1 aligns across 8 bases. Germline CDR1 is SNHLY and CDR2 is FYNNEI. V lost 7 bases and J lost 2; bases outside the gene matches: 16. The CDR3 extends over 18 amino acids. CDR3 sequence reads: CASNPGQTGARGNQPQHF. The CDR3 DNA reads as TGTGCCAGCAATCCCGGACAGACAGGGGCGCGAGGCAATCAGCCCCAGCATTTT.

Judged by abundance, this clonotype is medium-sized. The chain uses TRBV7-2 and TRBJ2-7; D uncertain. Deletions cut 4 bases from V and 1 base from J, with 14 bases between. This CDR3 contains 15 residues. Per the germline V gene, CDR1 is SGHTA and CDR2 is FQGNSA. The CDR3 region is CASSSIGLESYEQYF. In DNA, the CDR3 is TGTGCCAGCAGCTCCATAGGGCTGGAGTCCTACGAGCAGTACTTC.

This clonotype was counted a few times. Germline is not matched at one junction end, which may reflect a read error. V is TRBV5-6 and J is TRBJ1-1, with 8 bases lining up with TRBD1. The length of the CDR3 is 16 residues. The V gene's germline CDR1 is SGHDT and CDR2 YYEEEE. CDR3 sequence (DNA): TGTGCCAGCAGCTTGTTTGGGACAGGAGGGAACACTAAAGCTTTCTTT. Translated: CASSLFGTGGNTKAFF. The full variable domain, in which reference TRBV5-6 and TRBJ1-1 provide the parts outside the CDR3, is DAGVTQSPTHLIKTRGQQVTLRCSPKSGHDTVSWYQQALGQGPQFIFQYYEEEERQRGNFPDRFSGHQFPNYSSELNVNALLLGDSALYLCASSLFGTGGNTKAFFGQGTRLTVV.